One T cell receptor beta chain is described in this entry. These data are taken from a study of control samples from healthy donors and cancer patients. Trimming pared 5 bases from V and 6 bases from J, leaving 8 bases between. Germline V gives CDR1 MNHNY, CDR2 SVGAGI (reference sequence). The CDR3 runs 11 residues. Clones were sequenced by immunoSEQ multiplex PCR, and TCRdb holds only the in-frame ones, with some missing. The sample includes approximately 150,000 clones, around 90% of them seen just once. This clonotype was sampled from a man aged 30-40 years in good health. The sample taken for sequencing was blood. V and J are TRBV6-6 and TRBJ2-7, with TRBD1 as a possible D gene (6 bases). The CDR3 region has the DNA TGTGCCAGCAGTCCGACAGGCGAGCAGTACTTC. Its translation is CASSPTGEQYF.